This passage covers 16 T cell receptor beta chains from one sample sequenced in a study of control samples from healthy donors and cancer patients. Method: immunoSEQ multiplex PCR; TCRdb's copy keeps in-frame clones and lacks some. This table has around 80,000 clones, around 92% appearing once. Sequencing input: blood. The source of these receptors is a middle-aged man in good health.

This chain uses TRBV29-1 with TRBJ1-2; tentatively, D is TRBD1 (6 bases). CDR3 length: 14 residues. Per the germline V gene, CDR1 is SQVTM and CDR2 is ANQGSEA. Deletions cut 3 bases from V and 2 bases from J, with 13 bases between. In DNA, the CDR3 is TGCAGCGTTGAGGGGGGCGCGGAAAACTATGGCTACACCTTC. Protein: CSVEGGAENYGYTF.

The genes are TRBV2 and TRBJ2-7, with TRBD1 matching 11 bases. Germline V gene sequence: CDR1 SNHLY, CDR2 FYNNEI. The CDR3 runs to 15 residues. The junction had 6 bases not matched to a gene; V was cut back by 6 bases and J by 2 bases. In DNA, the CDR3 is TGTGCCAGCAGATCCGGGACAGGGGGGCCCTACGAGCAGTACTTC. Translation: CASRSGTGGPYEQYF.

This sequence joins TRBV5-1 and TRBJ2-1, with 11 positions matching TRBD2. The V and J ends lost 5 bases and 6 bases, in that order; junction bases with no gene match: 13. CDR3 length equals 17 residues. The V gene's germline CDR1 is SGHRS and CDR2 YFSETQ. The CDR3 sequence is CASRSQPGLADINEQFF. DNA of the CDR3: TGCGCCAGCAGATCTCAGCCGGGACTAGCGGATATCAATGAGCAGTTCTTC.

Only one count was recorded for this clone. The chain employs TRBV30 and TRBJ1-1; TRBD1 agrees at 9 bases. The ends lost 3 bases at V and 11 bases at J; junction bases unmatched: 4. Germline V gene data show CDR1 as GTSNPN and CDR2 as SVGIG (reference sequence). CDR3 length: 11 residues. CDR3 protein: CAWRTGQGAFF. CDR3 nucleotide sequence: TGTGCCTGGAGAACCGGACAGGGGGCTTTCTTT.

V is TRBV19 and J is TRBJ2-5; tentatively, D is TRBD2 (7 bases). V was cut by 5 bases and J by 9 bases, with 16 bases left in between. The CDR3 sequence is 13 residues long. The V gene's germline CDR1 is LNHDA and CDR2 SQIVND (reference sequence). CDR3 residues: CASSVSWEGAQYF. The CDR3 nucleotides are TGTGCCAGTAGTGTAAGCTGGGAGGGGGCCCAGTACTTC. The variable domain in full, with the rest retrieved from reference TRBV19 and TRBJ2-5, is DGGITQSPKYLFRKEGQNVTLSCEQNLNHDAMYWYRQDPGQGLRLIYYSQIVNDFQKGDIAEGYSVSREKKESFPLTVTSAQKNPTAFYLCASSVSWEGAQYFGPGTRLLVL.

This clone was seen only a few times. The chain couples TRBV4-1 to TRBJ1-1; D gene ambiguous. Per the germline V gene, CDR1 is MGHRA and CDR2 is YSYEKL. Trimming pared 0 bases from V and 2 bases from J, leaving 10 bases between. CDR3 size: 15 residues. The CDR3 is CASSQDLVINTEAFF. The CDR3 coding sequence is TGCGCCAGCAGCCAAGACTTAGTCATAAACACTGAAGCTTTCTTT.

This sequence joins TRBV3-1 (or the pseudogene TRBV3-2) and TRBJ2-3; D possibly corresponds to TRBD2 (6 bases). Trimming pared 1 base from V and 6 bases from J, leaving 8 bases between. The CDR3 runs 13 residues. Germline loops: CDR1 LGHDT, CDR2 YNNKEL (reference sequence). CDR3 loop: CASSQGRGDTQYF. In nucleotides, the CDR3 is TGTGCCAGCAGCCAAGGTCGGGGGGATACGCAGTATTTT.

The genes are TRBV6-5 and TRBJ1-2, with TRBD1 as a possible D gene (5 bases). The V gene lost 8 bases and the J gene lost 8 bases, with 18 bases spanning the gap. This CDR3 has 13 residues. Germline V gives CDR1 MNHEY, CDR2 SVGAGI. The CDR3 DNA is TGTGCCAGCTTTGAGGGGCGTTTAGGCGGCTACACCTTC. It encodes CASFEGRLGGYTF.

This clone has a single count. The chain uses TRBV7-9 and TRBJ1-2; D is possibly TRBD1 (5 bases). This CDR3 contains 14 residues. CDR1 and CDR2 (germline): SEHNR, FQNEAQ (reference sequence). V lost 3 bases and J 6 bases, leaving 14 bases between the germline ends. The chain's CDR3 is CASSFGGRTNGYTF. The CDR3 DNA is TGTGCCAGCAGCTTTGGGGGGAGAACTAATGGCTACACCTTC.

The chain is built from TRBV21-1 and TRBJ2-7. TRBV21-1 is a pseudogene. This CDR3 is 12 amino acids long. CDR3 sequence: CASSKWGYQQYF. For the CDR3, the DNA is TGTGCCAGCAGCAAATGGGGGTATCAGCAGTACTTC.

The genes are TRBV6-4 and TRBJ1-1; 9 nucleotides align to TRBD1. Trimming took 6 bases from V and 7 from J; bases not matched to a gene: 9. The germline V gene has CDR1 MRHNA and CDR2 SNTAGT. The CDR3 extends over 14 amino acids. Here the CDR3 DNA reads TGTGCCAGCAGAGAAAACAGGGGGCAGGGTGAAGCTTTCTTT. It translates to CASRENRGQGEAFF.

The chain combines TRBV9 with TRBJ1-1; 8 nucleotides align to TRBD1. The V gene's germline CDR1 is SGDLS and CDR2 YYNGEE. The J segment lost 11 bases and the V segment lost 0 bases, leaving 9 bases of the junction unmatched. There are 14 residues in the CDR3. In nucleotides, the CDR3 is TGTGCCAGCAGCGTAGCTCCGACAGGGGACGATGCTTTCTTT. Translating gives CASSVAPTGDDAFF.

This clone came up once. The chain carries TRBV6-2 or TRBV6-3 and TRBJ1-1, with D hard to call. Trimming stripped 5 bases from V and 11 bases from J, with 9 bases between. CDR3 size: 10 residues. Germline V gene lookup returns CDR1 MNHEY and CDR2 SVGEGT. CDR3 in amino acids: CASSSGRAFF. In nucleotides, the CDR3 is TGTGCCAGCAGTAGCGGACGGGCTTTCTTT.

The rearrangement links TRBV25-1 to TRBJ2-2, with D unresolved. V gave up 2 bases and J gave up 9 bases, with 16 bases separating them. The germline V gene encodes CDR1 MGHDK and CDR2 SYGVNS. The length of the CDR3 is 15 residues. The CDR3 spells CASSEMQTGERELFF. CDR3 in DNA: TGTGCCAGCAGTGAAATGCAGACGGGTGAACGGGAGCTGTTTTTT.

The chain carries TRBV24-1 and TRBJ2-3; weak D call: TRBD2 (6 bases). Germline CDR1 is KGHDR and CDR2 is SFDVKD. Trimming left V 0 bases short and J 2 bases short, with 14 bases between. This CDR3 is built from 17 residues. Written as DNA, the CDR3 is TGTGCCACCAGTGATTTGCATCGGGGGACGACCACAGATACGCAGTATTTT. This codes for CATSDLHRGTTTDTQYF.

The V call is TRBV7-2, the J call TRBJ1-1; no clear D gene. Between the trimmed V and J ends, which lost 3 bases and 11 bases, there was a span of 10 bases. CDR1 and CDR2 (germline): SGHTA, FQGNSA. The CDR3 is 11 amino acids. The CDR3 reads CASSFSQVAFF. The CDR3, as DNA: TGTGCCAGCAGCTTTTCACAAGTGGCTTTCTTT.